What follows are 5 T cell receptor beta chains derived from one specimen sequenced in a study of lymphopenia after photon versus proton radiotherapy. Generated by immunoSEQ multiplex PCR, the TCRdb table keeps only in-frame clones and is missing some. The table lists about 40,000 clones, about 86% of them singletons. The source material was peripheral blood, sampled from a patient treated with proton-based radiotherapy. All receptors come from an older woman with pancreatic cancer. Some clones in this sample may be carry-over from other donors' samples.

The table lists this clone with a count of one. V usage is TRBV7-9 and J usage is TRBJ2-7; the match to TRBD1 covers 9 bases. The trim removed 3 bases at V and 7 bases at J, leaving 10 bases unmatched. Germline V gene sequence: CDR1 SEHNR, CDR2 FQNEAQ (reference sequence). CDR3 length equals 15 residues. CDR3 sequence: CASSFGQGSMGEQYF. The CDR3 region has the DNA TGTGCCAGCAGCTTTGGACAGGGGTCCATGGGGGAGCAGTACTTC.

This CDR3 is CASRVRRDSSYEQYF. The CDR3 DNA reads TGTGCCAGTAGGGTCCGCCGGGACAGCTCCTACGAGCAGTACTTC. This sequence joins TRBV19 and TRBJ2-7, with 7 bases that match TRBD1. The CDR3 spans 15 residues. Germline V gene lookup returns CDR1 LNHDA and CDR2 SQIVND (reference sequence). V lost 6 bases and J lost 0; bases outside the gene matches: 8.

A single count supports this clone. J is TRBJ2-2 and V is TRBV7-3, with a tentative D call TRBD2 (5 bases). V was pared by 2 bases and J by 4 bases, with 11 bases between. This CDR3 comprises 15 residues. Germline V CDR1 and CDR2: SGHTA, FQGTGA. CDR3 in amino acids: CASSLSARGTGELFF. CDR3 nucleotides: TGTGCCAGCAGCTTATCAGCCCGGGGCACCGGGGAGCTGTTTTTT.

The chain uses TRBV5-6 and TRBJ2-7, with D uncertain. Trimming shortened V by 0 bases and J by 3 bases, and 7 bases separated the two germline ends. Germline V CDR1 and CDR2: SGHDT, YYEEEE. CDR3 length: 13 residues. The CDR3 sequence is CASSLDRNYEQYF. CDR3 DNA sequence: TGTGCCAGCAGCTTGGACAGAAACTACGAGCAGTACTTC.

The J gene is TRBJ2-3, the V gene TRBV7-8, with TRBD2 matching over 12 bases. Looked up from germline, CDR1 is SGHVS and CDR2 is FQNEAQ. Trimming took 6 bases from V and 5 from J; bases not matched to a gene: 9. This CDR3 is 16 amino acids long. The CDR3: CASRKLAGGPIDTQYF. The CDR3 DNA sequence: TGTGCCAGCAGAAAGCTAGCGGGAGGGCCGATAGATACGCAGTATTTT.